This TCR beta chain was sequenced for a study of control samples from healthy donors and cancer patients. The repertoire was sequenced with immunoSEQ multiplex PCR; TCRdb's copy has only in-frame clones and lacks some. Among some 120,000 clones listed, about 88% were seen once. The length of the CDR3 is 14 residues. Germline V gene lookup returns CDR1 GTSNPN and CDR2 SVGIG (reference sequence). Trimming took 0 bases from V and 8 from J, leaving 14 bases between them. Specimen: blood. J is TRBJ2-1 and V is TRBV30; TRBD1 might be the D (5 bases). The receptor was derived from a man between 45 and 60 years old in good health. The CDR3 is CAWSVPPGIHEQFF. The CDR3 bases are TGTGCCTGGAGTGTACCCCCAGGGATCCATGAGCAGTTCTTC.